This T cell receptor (beta chain) derives from a study of tumor and adjacent non-tumor tissue in lung cancer. The overall study: Patients comprised about a dozen adenocarcinoma, a couple of squamous cell carcinoma and 1 small cell lung cancer.

RNA was extracted from bulk tissue without any cell sorting. With regard to this clonotype: Antigen: not known. A much bigger clone sits one base away, suggesting this may be a read error.

Study-wide points: Normal lung showed higher cumulative top 100 clone frequency than tumor. TCR diversity was significantly greater in tumor than normal lung tissue.

Three rounds of nested PCR, following a modified ARM-PCR protocol, produced the TCRbeta library. TCRdb redid the calling of the multiplex PCR reads with MiXCR, one entry per CDR3 protein. The sample carries 200,000 or so distinct CDR3 sequences, 71% recorded once. CDR1 and CDR2 (germline): DFQATT, SNEGSKA (reference sequence). The CDR3 loop spans 15 amino acids. The chain couples TRBV20-1 to TRBJ2-3, with a possible D match to TRBD2 (5 bases). The source is a man between 60 and 75 years old with non-small cell lung cancer. The specimen was lung tumor tissue. CDR3 residues: CIARDLGSSTDTQYF. For the CDR3, the DNA is TGCATTGCTAGAGATCTAGGGAGCTCCACAGATACGCAGTATTTT.